The clone carrying this TCR beta chain occurred once. The data originate from a study of T cell changes during pregnancy in multiple sclerosis. TCRdb's table, derived via immunoSEQ multiplex PCR, lists solely in-frame clones and lacks some. The sample lists some 40,000 clones; 94% were seen once. Germline CDR1 reads SGHRS; CDR2 reads YFSETQ. The V and J ends lost 0 bases and 0 bases, in that order; junction bases with no gene match: 7. The length of the CDR3 is 18 residues. The sequenced sample was peripheral blood, obtained in the third trimester of pregnancy. The clonotype comes from a female donor with multiple sclerosis, enrolled in a pregnancy study. The J gene is TRBJ1-4, the V gene TRBV5-1; TRBD1 matches at 8 bases. The CDR3, as DNA: TGCGCCAGCAGCTTGGGGACAGGGAGACTCTCAACTAATGAAAAACTGTTTTTT. Protein: CASSLGTGRLSTNEKLFF.